The source of this T cell receptor (beta chain) is a study of neurological immune-mediated disorders. This clonotype was detected ten times or more. The cDNA came from 5'RACE with 10-nucleotide random UMIs. One entry per CDR3 protein results from TCRdb running MiXCR on the 5' RACE reads. Of around 130,000 distinct CDR3 sequences detected, more than 2.5% appear once; the ten largest clones hold about 1.2%. The material sequenced was PBMCs. This TCR came from a young woman with multiple sclerosis.

The CDR3 loop reads CSAPPSSIAGEVDTQYF. CDR3 bases: TGCAGTGCTCCTCCTTCTTCGATAGCGGGGGAGGTAGATACGCAGTATTTT. The chain carries TRBV20-1 and TRBJ2-3; 9 nucleotides agree with TRBD2. Germline-derived CDR1 and CDR2 are DFQATT and SNEGSKA (reference sequence). CDR3 length: 17 residues. The V gene end was trimmed by 5 bases and the J gene end by 5 bases; junction bases not matched to a gene: 17.